This T cell receptor (beta chain) was sequenced in a study of graft-versus-host responses after intestinal transplantation (dated by TCRdb to the early 2020s). Looking at the study overall: The transplants that recipients got were multivisceral, liver-intestinal, or isolated intestinal. All recipients received anti-thymocyte globulin induction followed by maintenance tacrolimus and steroids for around 3 years. Graft-versus-host and host-versus-graft alloreactive T cell clones were tracked in the graft, circulation and bone marrow after intestinal transplantation using bulk TCR-beta CDR3 sequencing. Alloreactive clones were identified by sequencing pre-transplant mixed lymphocyte reaction products and comparing them with unstimulated pre-transplant donor and recipient T cells. Of the roughly 26 intestinal transplant recipients enrolled in the cohort, one of whom was a retransplant, a few patients without pretransplant specimens were excluded. Donor T cell macrochimerism was defined as a peak of at least 4% donor T cells among recipient peripheral blood mononuclear cells. Rather than going through the commercial service, samples from a few later patients were sequenced in-house on an Illumina MiSeq and processed with MiXCR. The full study reports these points: GvH clones turned up in recipient bone marrow, with some appearing earlier in ileal mucosa or blood, a pattern consistent with an intestinal mucosal origin. Patients with donor T cell macrochimerism had high GvH to HvG T cell clonal ratios in their allografts. The conclusions were limited by the relatively low number and heterogeneity of the intestinal transplant patients. Early after transplant, peak levels of circulating GvH clones were associated with declines in HvG clones.

This clone was found a few times. No much larger clone exists at a distance of one base, and base qualities are not known. What this sample's time point label stands for: cells obtained before transplantation from donor or recipient. In mixed lymphocyte reactions, around 200,000 CFSE-labeled pre-transplant responders were plated with around 200,000 irradiated violet-dye-labeled stimulators and cultured for over five days. Proliferating CD3+CD4+CFSE-low and CD3+CD8+CFSE-low responder cells were FACS-sorted on a BD Influx sorter after the mixed lymphocyte reaction. CDR1 is given as MNHNY and CDR2 as SVGAGI, both from the germline V gene (reference sequence). The CDR3 numbers 15 residues from cysteine through phenylalanine. The entry retains the CDR3 DNA only, 45 bases that are in frame from base 1. V is reduced by 0 bases and J by 0 bases, leaving a spacing of 9 bases between them. The library was generated by the immunoSEQ multiplex PCR assay. For most patients, genomic DNA was isolated using the Qiagen DNeasy Blood and Tissue Kit and was shipped frozen to Adaptive Biotechnologies for TCR sequencing. For most patients, high-throughput TCR-beta CDR3 sequencing of genomic DNA was performed by Adaptive Biotechnologies. The authors processed their data as follows. Adaptive's ImmunoSEQ software was the source of the TCR sequencing data for about 20 patients, while a few other patients were processed with MiXCR and VDJtools. To correct CD4 versus CD8 sorting errors, sequences present in both subsets at a frequency ratio below 5:1 were removed. CDR3 nucleotide sequences shared between donor and recipient were removed because their origin could not be assigned. To count as alloreactive, a clone needed at least 2-fold expansion over unstimulated cells and a minimum CFSE-low frequency of 0.002% (template counts) or 0.001% (read counts). A clone was considered mappable if detected in the sequenced pre-transplant spleen, lymph node, or MLR CFSE-low populations of the donor or recipient. Cumulative frequency of alloreactive clones was calculated as a percentage of all sequences weighted by copy number. The table comes from immuneACCESS by way of TCRdb, which keeps in-frame sequences with V and J called. Part of the clones is missing from these tables; in studies checked, under half for an unresolved V gene and the rest for unknown reasons. V and J calls and clone size are as listed in that table; D and trimming were resolved from the DNA. The sample contains some 14,000 clones, almost 30% of them found a single time. About 3.9% of the sample rests with the top ten.

The chain uses TRBV6-6 and TRBJ2-7; the D gene cannot be named for sure. The TCR originated in a human patient who received an intestinal transplant. Here the sequenced sample was alloreactive CD4+ T cells from a mixed lymphocyte reaction culture, taken before intestinal transplant. What the cell subset or site label conveys for this sample: CFSE-low proliferating T cells sorted from approximately 6-day pre-transplant mixed lymphocyte reaction (GvH or HvG direction). The DNA sequence is TGTGCCAGCAGTTACTCGGTAAGGGACTCCTACGAGCAGTACTTC. Translated, this gives CASSYSVRDSYEQYF.